Below, 30 T cell receptor beta chains from the same sample are listed, as sequenced in a study of cytomegalovirus exposure and HLA in healthy donors. The PCR employed 60 Vbeta primers together with 13 Jbeta primers. TCRdb's table, derived via immunoSEQ multiplex PCR, lists solely in-frame clones and lacks some. The sample lists 110,000 to 150,000 clones; about two thirds were seen once. The sequenced sample was PBMCs. The source of these receptors is a man aged 35 to 55 in good health and CMV-seronegative.

Note on this clone: The germline gene is not matched at one end of the junction; a read error may be the cause. CDR3: CASSYRGSNQPQNF. The CDR3 DNA reads TGTGCCAGCAGCTACAGGGGTAGCAATCAGCCCCAGAATTTT. J is TRBJ1-5 and V is TRBV25-1; 7 nucleotides match TRBD1. This CDR3 is built from 14 residues. The germline CDR1 and CDR2 sequences are MGHDK and SYGVNS.

The chain joins TRBV7-9 to TRBJ2-5; D unresolved. From germline, CDR1 is SEHNR and CDR2 FQNEAQ (reference sequence). The V and J ends lost 1 base and 3 bases respectively, with 12 bases between them. This CDR3 spans 15 amino acids. The DNA of the CDR3 is TGTGCCAGCAGCTTAGGGGCCACCTCCAAAGAGACCCAGTACTTC. Translation: CASSLGATSKETQYF. The full variable domain, rest sourced from reference TRBV7-9 and TRBJ2-5, is DTGVSQNPRHKITKRGQNVTFRCDPISEHNRLYWYRQTLGQGPEFLTYFQNEAQLEKSRLLSDRFSAERPKGSFSTLEIQRTEQGDSAMYLCASSLGATSKETQYFGPGTRLLVL.

This clone was counted between two and nine times. The gene calls are TRBV5-5 and TRBJ1-5; the D gene is possibly TRBD1 (5 bases). The length of the CDR3 is 14 residues. Trimming took 2 bases from V and 3 from J, leaving 9 bases between them. CDR1 and CDR2 (germline): SGHKS, YYEKEE (reference sequence). The CDR3 DNA reads TGTGCCAGCAGCTTATTGGACACCAATCAGCCCCAGCATTTT. Its protein is CASSLLDTNQPQHF.

The chain recombines TRBV29-1 with TRBJ1-1; D is undetermined. V was shortened by 8 bases and J by 1 base, with 17 bases between the two germline ends. Germline V lookup: CDR1 SQVTM, CDR2 ANQGSEA. The CDR3 is 14 residues long. The chain's CDR3 is CSLTSRRWNTEAFF. CDR3 nucleotide sequence: TGCAGCCTGACTTCACGCAGATGGAACACTGAAGCTTTCTTT.

This clone appeared a single time. The V and J genes are TRBV28 and TRBJ2-7, with D possibly matching TRBD2 (6 bases). The CDR3 runs 14 residues. Trimming took 5 bases from V and 2 from J, leaving 13 bases between them. The germline CDR1 and CDR2 sequences are MDHEN and SYDVKM. Written as DNA, the CDR3 is TGTGCCAGCAGTCCCTTAGCGGAAACCTACGAGCAGTACTTC. This codes for CASSPLAETYEQYF.

This clone was observed a single time. CDR3 nucleotide sequence: TGTGCCAGCAGTTCTAGGACAGGGTATCATTCACCCCTCCACTTT. Translating gives CASSSRTGYHSPLHF. V and J are TRBV6-5 and TRBJ1-6; 8 nucleotides match TRBD1. V was clipped by 4 bases and J by 8 bases; unmatched bases: 7. Germline lookup yields CDR1 MNHEY and CDR2 SVGAGI. CDR3 length: 15 residues.

The chain is built from TRBV7-2 and TRBJ2-7; TRBD2 matches 12 bases. With V trimmed by 3 bases and J by 7 bases, 7 bases remained unmatched. CDR1 and CDR2 from the germline V gene are SGHTA and FQGNSA. CDR3 size: 15 residues. CDR3 coding DNA: TGTGCCAGCAGCTTCAGACTAGCGGGAGCCCCAGAGCAGTACTTC. Protein sequence: CASSFRLAGAPEQYF.

The chain links TRBV19 to TRBJ1-1; 8 bases are shared with TRBD1. The CDR3 consists of 15 residues. J lost 1 base, V lost 6 bases, and 7 bases had no gene match. Looked up from germline, CDR1 is LNHDA and CDR2 is SQIVND (reference sequence). The CDR3 sequence is CASSIQGATNTEAFF. The CDR3 DNA reads TGTGCCAGTAGCATCCAGGGGGCTACGAACACTGAAGCTTTCTTT.

The V gene is TRBV5-1, the J gene TRBJ2-2; D may be TRBD2 (6 bases). Trimming left V 4 bases short and J 6 bases short, with 19 bases between. The CDR3 covers 16 residues. Germline V gene data show CDR1 as SGHRS and CDR2 as YFSETQ. CDR3 amino acids: CASSPRGGIKAGELFF. Written as DNA, the CDR3 is TGCGCCAGCAGCCCCCGGGGCGGGATTAAGGCCGGGGAGCTGTTTTTT. The full variable domain, completed using reference TRBV5-1 and TRBJ2-2, is KAGVTQTPRYLIKTRGQQVTLSCSPISGHRSVSWYQQTPGQGLQFLFEYFSETQRNKGNFPGRFSGRQFSNSRSEMNVSTLELGDSALYLCASSPRGGIKAGELFFGEGSRLTVL.

The gene calls are TRBV28 and TRBJ2-5, with 8 bases that match TRBD1. The CDR3 spans 19 residues. V gave up 0 bases and J gave up 4 bases; unmatched junction bases: 16. The germline gives CDR1 MDHEN, CDR2 SYDVKM. This CDR3 is CASSLWVGQGAWIGETQYF. The CDR3 region has the DNA TGTGCCAGCAGTTTATGGGTAGGACAGGGAGCTTGGATTGGAGAGACCCAGTACTTC.

The chain links TRBV7-9 to TRBJ1-2; 9 nucleotides line up with TRBD1. The CDR3 consists of 15 residues. After removal of 5 bases from V and 1 base from J, the junction contained 5 bases not matched to a gene. Germline V CDR1 and CDR2: SEHNR, FQNEAQ (reference sequence). CDR3: CASSPRQGGNYGYTF. The CDR3 nucleotides read TGTGCCAGCAGCCCCAGACAGGGGGGTAACTATGGCTACACCTTC.

The V and J genes are TRBV7-2 and TRBJ1-5; possible D gene TRBD1, 5 bases. The CDR3 contains 14 residues. Germline V gene sequence: CDR1 SGHTA, CDR2 FQGNSA. Trimming cost V 5 bases and J 5 bases, with 13 bases left between them. The CDR3 protein is CASSAVGGDQPQHF. CDR3 nucleotides: TGTGCCAGCAGCGCCGTTGGGGGGGATCAGCCCCAGCATTTT. The complete variable domain, with remaining parts taken from reference TRBV7-2 and TRBJ1-5, reads GAGVSQSPSNKVTEKGKDVELRCDPISGHTALYWYRQSLGQGLEFLIYFQGNSAPDKSGLPSDRFSAERTGGSVSTLTIQRTQQEDSAVYLCASSAVGGDQPQHFGDGTRLSIL.

This clone was observed a few times. The genes are TRBV6-5 and TRBJ2-2; D gene unclear. Trimming removed 5 bases from V and 5 bases from J, with 12 bases in between. Germline V gives CDR1 MNHEY, CDR2 SVGAGI. This CDR3 contains 14 residues. CDR3 nucleotides: TGTGCCAGCAGTGAAGGTACAGAGACCGGGGAGCTGTTTTTT. Translating it yields CASSEGTETGELFF.

V usage is TRBV25-1 and J usage is TRBJ1-4, with TRBD1 matching 7 bases. The CDR3 spans 15 residues. The V segment lost 5 bases and the J segment 7 bases; nucleotides outside the gene matches: 10. The germline V gene has CDR1 MGHDK and CDR2 SYGVNS. The CDR3, as DNA: TGTGCCAGCAGTCAAACAGGGGTGGTTGGTGAAAAACTGTTTTTT. It translates to CASSQTGVVGEKLFF.

The J gene is TRBJ1-1, the V gene TRBV6-5, with D maybe TRBD1 (5 bases). Between the trimmed V and J ends, which lost 5 bases and 4 bases, there was a span of 17 bases. The CDR3 runs to 15 residues. CDR1 and CDR2 (germline): MNHEY, SVGAGI. The CDR3 spells CASSPLGGGSTEAFF. CDR3 DNA: TGTGCCAGCAGTCCACTCGGGGGAGGTAGCACTGAAGCTTTCTTT.

The gene calls are TRBV7-9 and TRBJ2-1; TRBD1 matches at 7 bases. V trimming: 3 bases; J trimming: 3 bases; junction bases outside the gene matches: 2. The germline gives CDR1 SEHNR, CDR2 FQNEAQ (reference sequence). CDR3 length equals 14 residues. CDR3 residues: CASSLGQFYNEQFF. In nucleotides, the CDR3 is TGTGCCAGCAGCTTGGGACAGTTCTACAATGAGCAGTTCTTC.

This sequence joins TRBV18 and TRBJ1-2; maybe TRBD1 (6 bases). Germline V CDR1 and CDR2: KGHSH, LQKENI. CDR3 size: 13 residues. The V end was cut by 2 bases, the J end by 5 bases, with 9 bases between. The CDR3 reads CASSPSGEYGYTF. The CDR3 region has the DNA TGTGCCAGCTCACCATCAGGGGAATATGGCTACACCTTC.

This sequence joins TRBV9 and TRBJ2-5; 13 positions match TRBD2. The V gene's germline CDR1 is SGDLS and CDR2 YYNGEE. With 7 bases clipped from V and 3 bases from J, the junction kept 18 bases outside the gene matches. CDR3 length equals 19 residues. CDR3 region: CASLTSGRADQITKETQYF. The DNA of the CDR3 is TGTGCCAGCTTAACTAGCGGGAGGGCGGACCAAATTACTAAAGAGACCCAGTACTTC.

The chain couples TRBV2 to TRBJ1-5; D gene uncertain. Trimming removed 3 bases from V and 0 bases from J, with 9 bases in between. In germline, CDR1 is SNHLY, CDR2 FYNNEI. CDR3 size: 15 residues. In DNA form, the CDR3 reads TGTGCCAGCAGTGACGAGAGGCTTAGCAATCAGCCCCAGCATTTT. Translating it yields CASSDERLSNQPQHF.

The rearrangement links TRBV7-6 to TRBJ1-5; D call uncertain. The CDR3 totals 13 residues. The V gene lost 5 bases and the J gene lost 3 bases, with 8 bases spanning the gap. The germline V gene has CDR1 SGHVS and CDR2 FNYEAQ. CDR3 DNA: TGTGCCAGCAGCACCCTAGCCAATCAGCCCCAGCATTTT. As protein: CASSTLANQPQHF.

V usage is TRBV6-1 and J usage is TRBJ1-2; D gene uncertain. V lost 5 bases, J lost 5 bases, and 9 bases lay in between. Germline V CDR1 and CDR2: MNHNS, SASEGT. This CDR3 contains 12 residues. The CDR3, as DNA: TGTGCCAGCAGTTCCAACTGGTATGGCTACACCTTC. Translated, it gives CASSSNWYGYTF.

The chain joins TRBV10-1 to TRBJ2-2, with D maybe TRBD2 (7 bases). V was clipped by 4 bases and J by 7 bases, with 13 bases between them. CDR3 length: 14 amino acids. Germline V lookup: CDR1 WNHNN, CDR2 SYGVQD (reference sequence). CDR3 sequence: CASSVGGLGGELFF. CDR3 nucleotide sequence: TGCGCCAGCAGTGTCGGGGGGCTGGGCGGGGAGCTGTTTTTT.

The rearrangement uses TRBV7-3 and TRBJ2-3, with 7 bases lining up with TRBD1. The germline V gene encodes CDR1 SGHTA and CDR2 FQGTGA. Losses at the gene ends were 6 bases for V and 3 bases for J; bases not matched to a gene: 9. This CDR3 is 15 amino acids long. CDR3 nucleotides: TGTGCCAGCAGTTTACAGGGGATTAAGACAGATACGCAGTATTTT. This codes for CASSLQGIKTDTQYF. The complete variable domain, with remaining parts taken from reference TRBV7-3 and TRBJ2-3, reads GAGVSQTPSNKVTEKGKYVELRCDPISGHTALYWYRQSLGQGPEFLIYFQGTGAADDSGLPNDRFFAVRPEGSVSTLKIQRTERGDSAVYLCASSLQGIKTDTQYFGPGTRLTVL.

V gene TRBV2 combines with J gene TRBJ1-1; perhaps TRBD1 as D (6 bases). Trimming took off 5 bases at V and 6 bases at J, with 10 bases between the two ends. The CDR3 runs to 12 residues. Per germline, CDR1 SNHLY and CDR2 FYNNEI. This chain's CDR3 is CASSLTGSEAFF. The DNA of the CDR3 is TGTGCCAGCAGTTTAACAGGGTCTGAAGCTTTCTTT.

The chain has TRBV28 and TRBJ2-3; 7 bases agree with TRBD1. The V gene's germline CDR1 is MDHEN and CDR2 SYDVKM. Trimming removed 5 bases from V and 0 bases from J; junction bases left unmatched: 5. The CDR3 has 15 amino acids. CDR3 DNA: TGTGCCAGCAGTCTGGGACAGACTAGCACAGATACGCAGTATTTT. Protein product: CASSLGQTSTDTQYF.

This clone was observed a single time. The genes are TRBV7-6 and TRBJ2-1; 7 bases agree with TRBD1. The CDR3 is 17 residues long. Trimming at V came to 1 base and at J to 6 bases, leaving 12 bases not matched to a gene. Per the germline V gene, CDR1 is SGHVS and CDR2 is FNYEAQ. CDR3 amino acids: CASSLGRGRGRPNEQFF. CDR3 bases: TGTGCCAGCAGCTTAGGGCGTGGTAGGGGGCGCCCCAATGAGCAGTTCTTC. Supplemented by reference TRBV7-6 and TRBJ2-1, the full variable domain reads GAGVSQSPRYKVTKRGQDVALRCDPISGHVSLYWYRQALGQGPEFLTYFNYEAQQDKSGLPNDRFSAERPEGSISTLTIQRTEQRDSAMYRCASSLGRGRGRPNEQFFGPGTRLTVL.

The chain couples TRBV7-2 to TRBJ2-5, with 9 bases aligning to TRBD2. Trimming at V came to 1 base and at J to 5 bases, leaving 5 bases not matched to a gene. CDR1 and CDR2 (germline): SGHTA, FQGNSA. This CDR3 has 15 residues. The CDR3 coding sequence is TGTGCCAGCAGCTTAGTAGCGGGAGCTACGGAGACCCAGTACTTC. Its translation is CASSLVAGATETQYF. Full variable domain (remainder filled in from reference TRBV7-2 and TRBJ2-5): GAGVSQSPSNKVTEKGKDVELRCDPISGHTALYWYRQSLGQGLEFLIYFQGNSAPDKSGLPSDRFSAERTGGSVSTLTIQRTQQEDSAVYLCASSLVAGATETQYFGPGTRLLVL.

This rearrangement joins TRBV5-4 to TRBJ2-1, with TRBD2 matching over 12 bases. Germline-derived CDR1 and CDR2 are SGHNT and YYREEE (reference sequence). J gave up 5 bases and V 4 bases, and 7 bases lay outside the gene matches. This CDR3 contains 16 residues. The CDR3 protein is CASSVGLAGSHNEQFF. The CDR3 nucleotides are TGTGCCAGCAGCGTAGGACTAGCGGGGAGTCACAATGAGCAGTTCTTC.

The chain combines TRBV5-1 with TRBJ2-6, with 7 positions matching TRBD1. There are 15 residues in the CDR3. Trimming cost V 4 bases and J 4 bases; bases outside gene matches: 5. Germline V gene data show CDR1 as SGHRS and CDR2 as YFSETQ. The CDR3 DNA reads TGCGCCAGCAGCGCGACAGGGAGCGGGGCCAACGTCCTGACTTTC. Protein sequence: CASSATGSGANVLTF. Combining the CDR3 with reference TRBV5-1 and TRBJ2-6 gives the whole variable domain KAGVTQTPRYLIKTRGQQVTLSCSPISGHRSVSWYQQTPGQGLQFLFEYFSETQRNKGNFPGRFSGRQFSNSRSEMNVSTLELGDSALYLCASSATGSGANVLTFGAGSRLTVL.

Worth noting for this clone: Other DNA sequences from this sample encode an identical CDR3 as well. V and J are TRBV6-6 and TRBJ1-5; tentatively, D is TRBD1 (5 bases). CDR1 and CDR2 from the germline V gene are MNHNY and SVGAGI (reference sequence). The CDR3 covers 15 residues. V lost 0 bases, J lost 7 bases, and 13 bases lay in between. CDR3 protein: CASSYSKGRGQPQHF. The CDR3 DNA is TGTGCCAGCAGTTACTCGAAGGGAAGGGGACAGCCCCAGCATTTT.